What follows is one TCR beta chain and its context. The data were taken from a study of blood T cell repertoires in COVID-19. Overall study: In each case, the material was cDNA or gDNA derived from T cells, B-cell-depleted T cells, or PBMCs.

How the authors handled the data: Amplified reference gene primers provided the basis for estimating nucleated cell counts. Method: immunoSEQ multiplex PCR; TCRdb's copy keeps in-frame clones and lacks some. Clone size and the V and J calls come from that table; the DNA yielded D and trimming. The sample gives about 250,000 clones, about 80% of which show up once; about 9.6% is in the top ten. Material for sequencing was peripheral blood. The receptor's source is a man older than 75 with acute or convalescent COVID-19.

The CDR3 loop reads CASSLRTVELPNNEQFF. The DNA for the CDR3 is TGTGCCAGCAGTTTGCGGACAGTAGAACTCCCCAACAATGAGCAGTTCTTC. The J gene is TRBJ2-1, the V gene TRBV28; D is perhaps TRBD1 (6 bases). The length of the CDR3 is 17 residues. The V end was cut by 3 bases, the J end by 5 bases, with 20 bases between. Germline V gene lookup returns CDR1 MDHEN and CDR2 SYDVKM.